This is a list of T cell receptor beta chains from one sample in a study of blood T cell repertoires in COVID-19. Assay used: immunoSEQ multiplex PCR; TCRdb lists only in-frame clones, some missing. The data hold more than 200,000 clones, with more than 75% observed a single time. The sequenced sample consisted of peripheral blood. These receptors came from a man aged 50-59 years with COVID-19, enrolled during active disease. The CDR3 runs from the conserved cysteine through the conserved F or W. A D gene is named only where the DNA matches it firmly. Clone size is stated in some rows and not others, as once, few, many or a class when expanded.

d_gene	j_gene	abundance	v_gene	CDR3aa	CDR3nt
TRBD1	TRBJ1-1	few	TRBV18	CASSPKTGEVEAFF	TGTGCCAGCTCACCCAAGACAGGGGAAGTTGAAGCTTTCTTT
TRBD2	TRBJ2-3	NA	TRBV5-4	CASSWTSYTDTQYF	TGTGCCAGCAGCTGGACTAGCTACACAGATACGCAGTATTTT
NA	TRBJ1-5	once	TRBV12-5	CASGLDPRGGGNQPQHF	TGTGCTAGTGGTTTGGACCCAAGAGGAGGGGGCAATCAGCCCCAGCATTTT
TRBD1	TRBJ2-2	few	TRBV4-3	CASSRQGSTGELFF	TGCGCCAGCAGCCGACAGGGAAGCACCGGGGAGCTGTTTTTT
TRBD1	TRBJ2-7	NA	TRBV2	CASREAQGRSEQYF	TGTGCCAGCAGGGAAGCACAGGGGCGTAGCGAGCAGTACTTC
NA	TRBJ2-7	NA	TRBV18	CASSPQYPDTYEQYF	TGTGCCAGCTCACCACAATACCCGGACACCTACGAGCAGTACTTC
TRBD2	TRBJ2-5	once	TRBV7-6	CASSLGAGGGGETQYF	TGTGCCAGCAGCTTAGGAGCGGGAGGGGGTGGTGAGACCCAGTACTTC
NA	TRBJ1-3	NA	TRBV28	CASSLPVGQKAGNTIYF	TGTGCCAGCAGTTTACCCGTCGGACAGAAAGCTGGAAACACCATATATTTT
TRBD1	TRBJ1-5	NA	TRBV19	CASSLQGSIQPQHF	TGTGCCAGTAGTTTACAGGGGAGTATCCAGCCCCAGCATTTT
TRBD1	TRBJ1-2	NA	TRBV19	CASSIRGGQGPPLDGYTF	TGTGCCAGTAGTATAAGGGGGGGACAGGGCCCCCCGCTGGATGGCTACACCTTC
NA	TRBJ1-2	NA	TRBV29-1	CSVLEPPYGYTF	TGCAGCGTCCTCGAGCCCCCCTATGGCTACACCTTC
NA	TRBJ2-1	NA	TRBV7-9	CASSLGLGLNEQFF	TGTGCCAGCAGCTTAGGACTGGGGCTCAATGAGCAGTTCTTC
NA	TRBJ1-2	NA	TRBV2	CASRPSSYGYTF	TGTGCCAGCAGGCCAAGCTCCTATGGCTACACCTTC
TRBD2	TRBJ2-1	NA	TRBV5-1	CASSSDPLAGGSTSPSREQFF	TGCGCCAGCAGCTCCGACCCTCTAGCGGGAGGCTCCACTTCTCCCTCACGTGAGCAGTTCTTC
TRBD2	TRBJ2-3	NA	TRBV2	CASSASGVTYF	TGTGCCAGCAGTGCCAGCGGGGTAACGTATTTT
NA	TRBJ2-1	NA	TRBV5-8	CASGGRDSYNEQFF	TGTGCCAGCGGCGGCAGGGATTCCTACAATGAGCAGTTCTTC
TRBD1	TRBJ2-1	NA	TRBV5-1	CASSPMTGDMGQFF	TGCGCCAGCAGCCCAATGACAGGGGATATGGGGCAGTTCTTC
TRBD1	TRBJ1-1	NA	TRBV6-5	CASSKTGMNTEAFF	TGTGCCAGCAGTAAGACAGGGATGAACACTGAAGCTTTCTTT
NA	TRBJ1-6	NA	TRBV28	CASSYQGRLFSPLHF	TGTGCCAGCAGTTACCAGGGGCGTCTTTTTTCACCCCTCCACTTT
TRBD1	TRBJ2-1	NA	TRBV27	CASTRTGGDEQFF	TGTGCCAGCACCCGGACAGGGGGCGATGAGCAGTTCTTC
TRBD1	TRBJ1-2	NA	TRBV28	CASSLGGGQGSYGYTF	TGTGCCAGCAGTTTAGGCGGGGGACAGGGGTCCTATGGCTACACCTTC
NA	TRBJ1-6	NA	TRBV7-2	CASSPWAGQLSPLHF	TGTGCCAGCAGCCCCTGGGCGGGCCAGCTCTCACCCCTCCACTTT
TRBD2	TRBJ2-1	once	TRBV24-1	CATSDPGTSGIDEQFF	TGTGCCACCAGTGACCCCGGGACTAGCGGGATTGATGAGCAGTTCTTC
NA	TRBJ1-1	NA	TRBV30	CAWSVEGPKGTEAFF	TGTGCCTGGAGTGTGGAAGGACCTAAGGGGACTGAAGCTTTCTTT
TRBD1	TRBJ1-5	NA	TRBV6-2/TRBV6-3	CASSYPSTGRGTNQPQHF	TGTGCCAGCAGTTACCCTTCGACAGGGCGAGGCACCAATCAGCCCCAGCATTTT
TRBD1	TRBJ1-4	NA	TRBV5-1	CASSSALGTANEKLFF	TGCGCCAGCAGCAGCGCTTTAGGGACAGCTAATGAAAAACTGTTTTTT
TRBD2	TRBJ2-5	NA	TRBV5-1	CASSARTSGGAETQYF	TGCGCCAGCAGCGCCCGGACTAGCGGGGGGGCTGAGACCCAGTACTTC
TRBD2	TRBJ2-1	NA	TRBV6-4	CASSARGSGYNEQFF	TGTGCCAGCAGTGCTCGCGGGAGTGGTTACAATGAGCAGTTCTTC
NA	TRBJ2-2	NA	TRBV4-3	CASSLEGSSTGELFF	TGCGCCAGCAGCCTAGAGGGGAGTTCGACCGGGGAGCTGTTTTTT
NA	TRBJ1-3	NA	TRBV5-1	CASSLVGESSGNTIYF	TGCGCCAGCAGCTTGGTAGGGGAAAGCTCTGGAAACACCATATATTTT
TRBD1	TRBJ2-5	NA	TRBV24-1	CATSDPGQGAVGETQYF	TGTGCCACCAGTGACCCCGGACAGGGGGCGGTCGGAGAGACCCAGTACTTC
TRBD2	TRBJ2-1	NA	TRBV19	CASRGGGRTSRDEQFF	TGTGCCAGTAGGGGGGGAGGTAGGACTAGCCGAGATGAGCAGTTCTTC
TRBD1	TRBJ1-1	NA	TRBV18	CASSPGDRANTEAFF	TGTGCCAGCTCACCAGGGGACAGGGCTAACACTGAAGCTTTCTTT
NA	TRBJ2-2	NA	TRBV5-4	CASSSAGTKNTGELFF	TGTGCCAGCAGCTCAGCCGGGACAAAGAACACCGGGGAGCTGTTTTTT
NA	TRBJ2-7	NA	TRBV14	CASSRGLGPYEQYF	TGTGCCAGCAGCCGGGGACTCGGTCCCTACGAGCAGTACTTC
NA	TRBJ1-3	few	TRBV10-1	CASSAPDRLSGNTIYF	TGCGCCAGCAGTGCACCCGACAGACTCTCTGGAAACACCATATATTTT
NA	TRBJ1-2	NA	TRBV6-6	CASSYDSNYGYTF	TGTGCCAGCAGTTATGACAGTAACTATGGCTACACCTTC